The clone carrying this T cell receptor beta chain was seen a handful of times. Its antigen is as yet unknown. This record comes from a study of OX40 agonist ivuxolimab in advanced cancers. Trimming stripped 4 bases from V and 5 bases from J, with 14 bases between. Germline lookup yields CDR1 MNHNS and CDR2 SASEGT. The CDR3 length is 14 residues. Overall study results and limits: Some patients who did not respond also had low normalized T-cell clonal expansion.

The data were produced by immunoSEQ multiplex PCR, yet TCRdb's version contains in-frame clones alone and is incomplete. The sample records roughly 92,000 clones, about 90% being singletons. Sampled blood was obtained at baseline, cycle 4 day 1, and cycle 7 day 1. Sequenced material: CD4+ or CD8+ T cells sorted from blood, taken in a trial of the OX40 agonist ivuxolimab. The TCR originated in an adult with an advanced solid tumor such as melanoma, head and neck, liver or kidney cancer. The chain carries TRBV6-1 and TRBJ1-2; D might be TRBD1 (5 bases). Written as DNA, the CDR3 is TGTGCCAGCAGTGGCCAGACAGAGGTTTATGGCTACACCTTC. The encoded protein is CASSGQTEVYGYTF.